This T cell receptor (beta chain) was profiled in a study of T cell repertoires in cytomegalovirus infection. Study overall: Public TCR beta signatures marked donors with CMV infection and the matching HLA. Study observations and caveats: Summed frequency of public TCR beta families distinguished CMV carriers with the relevant HLA. The ex vivo response was dominated by HLA-C-restricted CMV-specific TCR beta clonotypes.

TCRdb re-called the reads through MiXCR, storing one row per CDR3 protein. The data contain a few hundred thousand distinct CDR3 sequences, less than 30% of them seen just once; the ten biggest clones take up roughly 13%. As for this clonotype: Its specificity is not known.

Germline V lookup: CDR1 SGHTA, CDR2 FQGTGA. This CDR3 comprises 14 residues. V dropped 5 bases and J dropped 9 bases, with 17 bases sitting between them. Sequenced sample: PBMCs. The receptor's source is a human donor in good health (CMV status not recorded). Some clones in this sample may be carry-over from other donors' samples. The chain employs TRBV7-3 and TRBJ2-1; D unclear. The CDR3 is CASSLRLDYSEQFF. The CDR3 nucleotides are TGTGCCAGCAGCCTCCGTCTAGATTATAGTGAGCAGTTCTTC.